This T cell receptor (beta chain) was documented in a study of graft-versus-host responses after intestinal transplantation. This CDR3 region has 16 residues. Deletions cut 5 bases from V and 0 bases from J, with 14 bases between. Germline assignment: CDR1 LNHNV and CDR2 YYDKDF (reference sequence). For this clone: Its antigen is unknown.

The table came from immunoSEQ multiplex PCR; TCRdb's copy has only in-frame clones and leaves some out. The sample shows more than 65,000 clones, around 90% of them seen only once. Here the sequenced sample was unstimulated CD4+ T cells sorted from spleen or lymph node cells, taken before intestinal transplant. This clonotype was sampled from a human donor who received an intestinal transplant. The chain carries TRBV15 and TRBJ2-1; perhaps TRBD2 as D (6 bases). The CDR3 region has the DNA TGTGCCACCAGCCCGAGGGAAGCGGGCTCCTACAATGAGCAGTTCTTC. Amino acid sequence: CATSPREAGSYNEQFF.